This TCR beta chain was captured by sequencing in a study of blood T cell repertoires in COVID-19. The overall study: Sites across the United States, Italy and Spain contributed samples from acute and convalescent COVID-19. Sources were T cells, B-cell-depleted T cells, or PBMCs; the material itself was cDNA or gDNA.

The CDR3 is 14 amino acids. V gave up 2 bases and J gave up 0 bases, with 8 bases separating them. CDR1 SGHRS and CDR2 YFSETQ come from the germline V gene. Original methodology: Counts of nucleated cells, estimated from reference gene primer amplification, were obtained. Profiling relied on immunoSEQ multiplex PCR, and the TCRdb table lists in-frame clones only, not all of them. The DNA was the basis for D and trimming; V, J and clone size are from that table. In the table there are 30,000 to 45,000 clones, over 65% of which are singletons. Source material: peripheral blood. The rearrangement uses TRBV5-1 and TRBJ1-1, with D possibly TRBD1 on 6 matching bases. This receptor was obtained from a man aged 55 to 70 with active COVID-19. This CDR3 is CASSLTGLNTEAFF. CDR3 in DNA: TGCGCCAGCAGCTTAACAGGGCTGAACACTGAAGCTTTCTTT.